Shown below are 29 T cell receptor beta chains from a single sample sequenced in a study of siplizumab effects on memory and regulatory T cells. Produced via immunoSEQ multiplex PCR; TCRdb's table is partial and in-frame only. The table lists some 100,000 clones, 80% to 95% of them singletons. The sequenced sample was non-Treg CD4+ T cells sorted from blood. Receptors were obtained from a human donor in good health.

The J gene is TRBJ2-5, the V gene TRBV6-5; TRBD1 matches 7 bases. The germline V gene encodes CDR1 MNHEY and CDR2 SVGAGI. The CDR3 sequence is 13 residues long. V was clipped by 8 bases and J by 9 bases; unmatched bases: 12. CDR3 in DNA: TGTGCCAGCGGAATTGACAGGGCCAAGGCCCAGTACTTC. Residues: CASGIDRAKAQYF.

The J gene is TRBJ2-3, the V gene TRBV5-1; possible D gene TRBD1, 6 bases. Deletions cut 9 bases from V and 1 base from J, with 18 bases between. This CDR3 spans 15 amino acids. CDR1 SGHRS and CDR2 YFSETQ come from the germline V gene. CDR3 DNA: TGCGCCAAAAATAAAACAGGGTGGTGCACAGATACGCAGTATTTT. Translating it yields CAKNKTGWCTDTQYF.

The chain uses TRBV7-2 and TRBJ2-1; D is unresolved. Trimming pared 3 bases from V and 0 bases from J, leaving 9 bases between. From germline, CDR1 is SGHTA and CDR2 FQGNSA. The CDR3 contains 15 residues. Written as DNA, the CDR3 is TGTGCCAGCAGCTTGCGCCGGCTCTCCTACAATGAGCAGTTCTTC. Its translation: CASSLRRLSYNEQFF. Full variable domain (missing parts from reference TRBV7-2 and TRBJ2-1): GAGVSQSPSNKVTEKGKDVELRCDPISGHTALYWYRQSLGQGLEFLIYFQGNSAPDKSGLPSDRFSAERTGGSVSTLTIQRTQQEDSAVYLCASSLRRLSYNEQFFGPGTRLTVL.

The V and J genes are TRBV6-1 and TRBJ1-1, with a tentative D call TRBD1 (5 bases). V dropped 4 bases and J dropped 1 base, with 10 bases sitting between them. This CDR3 contains 14 residues. Germline V lookup: CDR1 MNHNS, CDR2 SASEGT. The CDR3 DNA sequence: TGTGCCAGCAGTGCGACAGACTGGAACACTGAAGCTTTCTTT. Its translation: CASSATDWNTEAFF.

The chain has TRBV25-1 and TRBJ2-2, with TRBD2 matching over 8 bases. CDR3 length: 16 amino acids. After removal of 6 bases from V and 1 base from J, the junction contained 7 bases not matched to a gene. Germline loops: CDR1 MGHDK, CDR2 SYGVNS. The CDR3 loop reads CASRRAGGMNTGELFF. The CDR3 DNA reads as TGTGCCAGCAGGCGGGCGGGGGGCATGAACACCGGGGAGCTGTTTTTT.

The sample holds one count of this clone. This rearrangement joins TRBV15 to TRBJ2-6; D perhaps matches TRBD1 (5 bases). This CDR3 is built from 16 residues. Deletions cut 3 bases from V and 2 bases from J, with 11 bases between. Germline values: CDR1 LNHNV, CDR2 YYDKDF (reference sequence). The CDR3 bases are TGTGCCACCAGCAGCCGGTCCAGGGCTGGGGCCAACGTCCTGACTTTC. Residues: CATSSRSRAGANVLTF.

The CDR3 reads CASTPWKEKLFF. The CDR3 region has the DNA TGTGCCAGCACGCCTTGGAAAGAAAAACTGTTTTTT. V and J are TRBV7-9 and TRBJ1-4, with D unclear. Germline CDR1 reads SEHNR; CDR2 reads FQNEAQ (reference sequence). V lost 7 bases and J 8 bases, leaving 11 bases between the germline ends. The CDR3 is 12 residues long.

V usage is TRBV4-1 and J usage is TRBJ1-4, with TRBD1 as a possible D gene (6 bases). The V end was cut by 0 bases, the J end by 7 bases, with 15 bases between. The CDR3 runs 16 residues. Germline CDR1 and CDR2: MGHRA and YSYEKL. The CDR3 bases are TGCGCCAGCAGCCAAGAAGTAAGGGGGAAGTCTGAAAAACTGTTTTTT. Protein sequence: CASSQEVRGKSEKLFF.

The J gene is TRBJ1-4, the V gene TRBV19; no clear D. This CDR3 has 15 residues. V was trimmed by 4 bases and J by 0 bases, leaving 9 bases between them. CDR1 LNHDA and CDR2 SQIVND come from the germline V gene (reference sequence). The CDR3 region is CASSKNIATNEKLFF. CDR3 coding DNA: TGTGCCAGTAGTAAGAACATCGCAACTAATGAAAAACTGTTTTTT.

The V gene is TRBV7-9, the J gene TRBJ1-2; D uncertain. There are 16 residues in the CDR3. Between the trimmed V and J ends, which lost 5 bases and 0 bases, there was a span of 16 bases. Germline V CDR1 and CDR2: SEHNR, FQNEAQ (reference sequence). The CDR3 loop is CASSQGREQANYGYTF. The DNA for the CDR3 is TGTGCCAGCAGCCAAGGAAGGGAGCAAGCTAACTATGGCTACACCTTC.

This chain uses TRBV2 with TRBJ1-5; possible D gene TRBD1, 6 bases. Germline values: CDR1 SNHLY, CDR2 FYNNEI. CDR3 size: 14 residues. Trimming shortened V by 6 bases and J by 2 bases, and 11 bases separated the two germline ends. The CDR3 coding sequence is TGTGCCAGCAGCAGGACAGTAGGCAATCAGCCCCAGCATTTT. Translating it yields CASSRTVGNQPQHF.

The rearrangement links TRBV5-6 to TRBJ2-3; D is ambiguous. The CDR3 loop spans 12 amino acids. The V gene lost 6 bases and the J gene lost 1 base, with 6 bases spanning the gap. Germline CDR1 and CDR2: SGHDT and YYEEEE. The CDR3 region is CASTYGTDTQYF. Here the CDR3 DNA reads TGTGCCAGCACCTACGGCACAGATACGCAGTATTTT.

This sequence joins TRBV11-1 and TRBJ2-7; tentatively, D is TRBD2 (5 bases). Germline CDR1 is SGHAT and CDR2 is FQDESV (reference sequence). The CDR3 sequence is 15 residues long. With 5 bases removed from V and 0 bases from J, the gap between germline ends came to 14 bases. Here the CDR3 reads CASSPQGGSSYEQYF. CDR3 sequence (DNA): TGTGCCAGCAGCCCCCAAGGAGGTAGCTCCTACGAGCAGTACTTC.

The V gene is TRBV6-1, the J gene TRBJ2-4, with 8 positions matching TRBD1. The CDR3 loop spans 15 amino acids. The junction had 4 bases not matched to a gene; V was cut back by 2 bases and J by 4 bases. CDR1 is MNHNS, CDR2 SASEGT, per germline. The CDR3 bases are TGTGCCAGCAGTGAATCGACAGGGGTGAAAAACATTCAGTACTTC. This codes for CASSESTGVKNIQYF.

This chain uses TRBV4-2 with TRBJ2-7, with 7 bases identical to TRBD1. V lost 0 bases to trimming and J lost 5 bases; unmatched junction nucleotides: 10. This CDR3 region has 16 residues. The V gene's germline CDR1 is LGHNA and CDR2 YNFKEQ. CDR3 residues: CASSQDLAGGFDEQYF. The CDR3 DNA sequence: TGTGCCAGCAGCCAAGATTTAGCAGGGGGATTTGACGAGCAGTACTTC.

The chain uses TRBV5-4 and TRBJ1-2; 7 bases fit TRBD1. The CDR3 totals 13 residues. The junction had 7 bases not matched to a gene; V was cut back by 4 bases and J by 7 bases. The V gene's germline CDR1 is SGHNT and CDR2 YYREEE (reference sequence). As DNA, the CDR3 is TGTGCCAGCAGCCAAGGGACAGAGGTTGGCTACACCTTC. Protein product: CASSQGTEVGYTF.

This chain joins TRBV29-1 and TRBJ2-1, with TRBD2 as a possible D gene (7 bases). The V and J ends lost 3 bases and 6 bases respectively, with 9 bases between them. Germline CDR1 reads SQVTM; CDR2 reads ANQGSEA. The CDR3 runs to 12 residues. CDR3 in DNA: TGCAGCGTTGATAGGGGGGGCAATGAGCAGTTCTTC. Its protein product is CSVDRGGNEQFF.

The rearrangement links TRBV2 to TRBJ1-5, with 9 nucleotides matching TRBD1. The length of the CDR3 is 15 residues. Per the germline V gene, CDR1 is SNHLY and CDR2 is FYNNEI. V gave up 6 bases and J gave up 1 base; unmatched junction bases: 4. Written as DNA, the CDR3 is TGTGCCAGCAGGACCGGACAGGGGAGCAATCAGCCCCAGCATTTT. This encodes CASRTGQGSNQPQHF.

The J gene is TRBJ1-5, the V gene TRBV5-1; possibly TRBD1 for D (5 bases). Germline assignment: CDR1 SGHRS and CDR2 YFSETQ. There are 15 residues in the CDR3. With 6 bases removed from V and 2 bases from J, the gap between germline ends came to 15 bases. The CDR3 region has the DNA TGCGCCAGCAACTACAGGCCGGGGGGCAATCAGCCCCAGCATTTT. Protein product: CASNYRPGGNQPQHF.

This clone was detected once. The rearrangement uses TRBV5-1 and TRBJ2-7; D is uncertain. CDR3 length: 13 residues. CDR1 is SGHRS, CDR2 YFSETQ, per germline. V was trimmed by 5 bases and J by 4 bases, leaving 13 bases between them. As DNA, the CDR3 is TGCGCCAGCAGTACAGCGACCAAATACGAGCAGTACTTC. Translating gives CASSTATKYEQYF.

The V call is TRBV7-2, the J call TRBJ1-5, with 7 bases fitting TRBD1. The CDR3 covers 14 residues. V shed 2 bases and J 7 bases; nucleotides not matched to a gene: 5. Germline V CDR1 and CDR2: SGHTA, FQGNSA. CDR3 nucleotide sequence: TGTGCCAGCAGCTTAATAGGGGGCGGGCAGCCCCAGCATTTT. It translates to CASSLIGGGQPQHF.

The chain uses TRBV20-1 and TRBJ2-1; no firm D call. This CDR3 has 11 amino acids. From germline, CDR1 is DFQATT and CDR2 SNEGSKA (reference sequence). V dropped 0 bases and J dropped 7 bases, with 4 bases sitting between them. CDR3 nucleotide sequence: TGCAGTGCTAGAGATGCGAATGAGCAGTTCTTC. Residues: CSARDANEQFF.

The CDR3 DNA is TGCGCCAGCAGCCAAGATTTAAGGGGGGGATCCCACGAGCAGTACTTC. Translation: CASSQDLRGGSHEQYF. The chain is built from TRBV4-1 and TRBJ2-7, with D perhaps TRBD2 (7 bases). Trimming took off 0 bases at V and 5 bases at J, with 17 bases between the two ends. The germline V gene has CDR1 MGHRA and CDR2 YSYEKL. The CDR3 sequence is 16 residues long.

This clone was detected only once. The rearrangement links TRBV6-5 to TRBJ1-2; TRBD1 matches at 7 bases. The CDR3 extends over 14 amino acids. V was pared by 6 bases and J by 3 bases, with 7 bases of the junction left unmatched. Germline CDR1 and CDR2: MNHEY and SVGAGI. The CDR3 region has the DNA TGTGCCAGCAGATTACCGGACAGGTACTATGGCTACACCTTC. Translated, it gives CASRLPDRYYGYTF.

The chain recombines TRBV19 with TRBJ1-4; maybe TRBD1 (5 bases). Trimming shortened V by 9 bases and J by 11 bases, and 16 bases separated the two germline ends. There are 12 residues in the CDR3. Germline assignment: CDR1 LNHDA and CDR2 SQIVND (reference sequence). The CDR3 reads CASSSGAGKLFF. In DNA form, the CDR3 reads TGTGCCAGCTCGAGTGGGGCTGGGAAACTGTTTTTT.

This chain joins TRBV5-1 and TRBJ1-4, with TRBD1 matching 10 bases. V lost 1 base to trimming and J lost 7 bases; unmatched junction nucleotides: 4. Germline lookup yields CDR1 SGHRS and CDR2 YFSETQ. This CDR3 has 15 residues. The CDR3 loop is CASSLYGTGAEKLFF. DNA for the CDR3: TGCGCCAGCAGCTTGTACGGGACAGGGGCTGAAAAACTGTTTTTT.

The chain links TRBV7-2 to TRBJ2-6; D is undetermined. CDR1 is SGHTA and CDR2 is FQGNSA in the germline V gene. With 6 bases removed from V and 0 bases from J, the gap between germline ends came to 15 bases. The CDR3 is 17 residues long. CDR3 residues: CASSHSTVTSGANVLTF. CDR3 sequence (DNA): TGTGCCAGCAGTCATTCCACAGTTACCTCTGGGGCCAACGTCCTGACTTTC.

The V gene is TRBV7-3, the J gene TRBJ2-1; D ambiguous. Germline V CDR1 and CDR2: SGHTA, FQGTGA. This CDR3 contains 15 residues. V lost 5 bases, J lost 9 bases, and 20 bases lay in between. The CDR3 reads CASSPNVVAFSEQFF. The CDR3 DNA reads TGTGCCAGCAGCCCCAACGTGGTAGCCTTCTCTGAGCAGTTCTTC.

This clone was detected a few times. V is TRBV14 and J is TRBJ1-1, with unresolved D. V gave up 5 bases and J gave up 1 base, with 11 bases separating them. The CDR3 runs to 14 residues. From germline, CDR1 is SGHDN and CDR2 FVKESK. The CDR3 bases are TGTGCCAGCAGCAAAGTAAACAGGAACACTGAAGCTTTCTTT. The encoded protein is CASSKVNRNTEAFF. Full variable domain (remainder filled in from reference TRBV14 and TRBJ1-1): EAGVTQFPSHSVIEKGQTVTLRCDPISGHDNLYWYRRVMGKEIKFLLHFVKESKQDESGMPNNRFLAERTGGTYSTLKVQPAELEDSGVYFCASSKVNRNTEAFFGQGTRLTVV.